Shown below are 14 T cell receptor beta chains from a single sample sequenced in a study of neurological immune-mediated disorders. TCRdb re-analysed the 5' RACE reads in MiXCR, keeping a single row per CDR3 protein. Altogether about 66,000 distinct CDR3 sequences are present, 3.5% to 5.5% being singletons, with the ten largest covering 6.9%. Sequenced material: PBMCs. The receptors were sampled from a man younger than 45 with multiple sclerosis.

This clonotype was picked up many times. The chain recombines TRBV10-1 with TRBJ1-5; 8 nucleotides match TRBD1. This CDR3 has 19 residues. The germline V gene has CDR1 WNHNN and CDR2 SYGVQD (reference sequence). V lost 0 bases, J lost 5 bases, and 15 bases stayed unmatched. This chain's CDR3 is CASSESRGDRWGVDQPQHF. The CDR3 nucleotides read TGCGCCAGCAGTGAGTCGAGGGGGGACAGGTGGGGAGTTGATCAGCCCCAGCATTTT.

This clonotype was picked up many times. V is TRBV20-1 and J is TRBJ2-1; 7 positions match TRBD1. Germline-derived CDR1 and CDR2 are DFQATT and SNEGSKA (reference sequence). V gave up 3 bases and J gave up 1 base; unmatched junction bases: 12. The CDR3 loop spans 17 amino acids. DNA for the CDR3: TGCAGTGCTAGCTCAGGGGGATCCTTGGGGTCCTACAATGAGCAGTTCTTC. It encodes CSASSGGSLGSYNEQFF.

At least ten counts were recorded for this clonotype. The CDR3 sequence: CASSVAVAGITEAFF. For the CDR3, the DNA is TGTGCCAGCAGCGTAGCTGTGGCAGGGATCACTGAAGCTTTCTTT. This chain connects TRBV9 to TRBJ1-1, with D tentatively TRBD1 (5 bases). V lost 0 bases to trimming and J lost 4 bases, with 13 bases between them. This CDR3 has 15 residues. CDR1 and CDR2 (germline): SGDLS, YYNGEE.

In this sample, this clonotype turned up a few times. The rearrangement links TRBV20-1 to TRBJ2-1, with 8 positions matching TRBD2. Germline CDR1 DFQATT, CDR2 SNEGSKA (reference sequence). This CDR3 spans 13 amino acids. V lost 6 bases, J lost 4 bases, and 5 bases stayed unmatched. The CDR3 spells CSAPGGAYNEQFF. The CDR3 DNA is TGCAGTGCCCCCGGGGGGGCTTACAATGAGCAGTTCTTC.

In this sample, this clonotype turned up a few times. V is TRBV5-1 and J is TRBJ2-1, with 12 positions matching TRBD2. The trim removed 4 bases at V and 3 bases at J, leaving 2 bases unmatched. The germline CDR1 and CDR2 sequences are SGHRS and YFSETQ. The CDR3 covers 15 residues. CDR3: CASSGGLAGYNEQFF. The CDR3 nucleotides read TGCGCCAGCAGCGGGGGACTAGCGGGCTACAATGAGCAGTTCTTC.

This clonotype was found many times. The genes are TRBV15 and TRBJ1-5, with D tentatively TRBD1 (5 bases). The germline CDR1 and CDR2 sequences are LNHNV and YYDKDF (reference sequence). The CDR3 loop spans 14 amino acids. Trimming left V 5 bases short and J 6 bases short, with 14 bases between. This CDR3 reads CATSWGNGAQPQHF. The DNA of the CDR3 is TGTGCCACCAGCTGGGGCAACGGGGCTCAGCCCCAGCATTTT.

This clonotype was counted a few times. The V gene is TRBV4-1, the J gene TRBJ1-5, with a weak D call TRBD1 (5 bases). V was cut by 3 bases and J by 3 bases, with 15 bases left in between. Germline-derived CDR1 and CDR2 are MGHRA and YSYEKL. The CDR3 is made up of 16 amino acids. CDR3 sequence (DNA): TGCGCCAGCAGCCATTCTGTAGGGGATCACAATCAGCCCCAGCATTTT. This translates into CASSHSVGDHNQPQHF.

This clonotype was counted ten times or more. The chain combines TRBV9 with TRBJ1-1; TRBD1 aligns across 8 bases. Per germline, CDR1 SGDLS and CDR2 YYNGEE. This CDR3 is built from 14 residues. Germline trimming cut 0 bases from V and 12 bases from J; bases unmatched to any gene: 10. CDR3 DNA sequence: TGTGCCAGCAGCGTAGGGTCGACAGGGGTAGGGACTTTCTTT. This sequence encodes CASSVGSTGVGTFF.

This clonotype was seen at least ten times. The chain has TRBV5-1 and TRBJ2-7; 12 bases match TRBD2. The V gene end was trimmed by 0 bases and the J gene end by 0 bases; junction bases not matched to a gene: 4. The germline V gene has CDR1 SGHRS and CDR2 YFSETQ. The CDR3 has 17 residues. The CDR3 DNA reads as TGCGCCAGCAGCTTGGGACTAGCGGGGGACCTCTCCTACGAGCAGTACTTC. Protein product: CASSLGLAGDLSYEQYF. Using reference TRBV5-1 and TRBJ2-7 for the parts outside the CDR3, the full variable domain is KAGVTQTPRYLIKTRGQQVTLSCSPISGHRSVSWYQQTPGQGLQFLFEYFSETQRNKGNFPGRFSGRQFSNSRSEMNVSTLELGDSALYLCASSLGLAGDLSYEQYFGPGTRLTVT.

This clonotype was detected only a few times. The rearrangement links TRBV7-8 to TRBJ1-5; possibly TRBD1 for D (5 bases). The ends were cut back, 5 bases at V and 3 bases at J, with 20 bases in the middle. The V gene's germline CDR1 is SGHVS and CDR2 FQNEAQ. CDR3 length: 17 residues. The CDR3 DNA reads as TGTGCCAGCAGCCTACAAGCGGCCGGGGGGATCAATCAGCCCCAGCATTTT. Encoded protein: CASSLQAAGGINQPQHF. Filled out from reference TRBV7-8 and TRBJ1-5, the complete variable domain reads GAGVSQSPRYKVAKRGQDVALRCDPISGHVSLFWYQQALGQGPEFLTYFQNEAQLDKSGLPSDRFFAERPEGSVSTLKIQRTQQEDSAVYLCASSLQAAGGINQPQHFGDGTRLSIL.

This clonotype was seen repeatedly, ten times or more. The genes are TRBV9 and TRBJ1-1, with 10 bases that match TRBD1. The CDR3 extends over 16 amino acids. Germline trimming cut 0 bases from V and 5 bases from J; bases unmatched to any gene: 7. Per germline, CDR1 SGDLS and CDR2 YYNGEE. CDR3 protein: CASSVGVGQGGTEAFF. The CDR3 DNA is TGTGCCAGCAGCGTAGGGGTTGGACAGGGGGGGACTGAAGCTTTCTTT.

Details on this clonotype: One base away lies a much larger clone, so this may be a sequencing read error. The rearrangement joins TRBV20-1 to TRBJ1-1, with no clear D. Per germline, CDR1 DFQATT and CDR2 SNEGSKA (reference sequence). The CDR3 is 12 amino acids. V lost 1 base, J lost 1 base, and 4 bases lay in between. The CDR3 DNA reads TGCAGTGCTAGAGCTGGGAACACTGAAGCTTTCTTT. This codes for CSARAGNTEAFF.

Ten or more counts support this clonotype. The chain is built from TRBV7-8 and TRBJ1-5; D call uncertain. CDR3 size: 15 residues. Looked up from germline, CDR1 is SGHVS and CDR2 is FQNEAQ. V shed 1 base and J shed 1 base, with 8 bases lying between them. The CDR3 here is CASSLVGRSNQPQHF. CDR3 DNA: TGTGCCAGCAGCTTAGTCGGCAGGAGCAATCAGCCCCAGCATTTT. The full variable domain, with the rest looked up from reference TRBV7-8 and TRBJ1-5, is GAGVSQSPRYKVAKRGQDVALRCDPISGHVSLFWYQQALGQGPEFLTYFQNEAQLDKSGLPSDRFFAERPEGSVSTLKIQRTQQEDSAVYLCASSLVGRSNQPQHFGDGTRLSIL.

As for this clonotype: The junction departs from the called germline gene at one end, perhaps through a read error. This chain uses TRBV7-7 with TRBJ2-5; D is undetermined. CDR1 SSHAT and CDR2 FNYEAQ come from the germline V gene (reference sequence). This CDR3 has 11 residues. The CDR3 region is CASRLGETQYF. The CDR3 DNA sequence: TGTGCCAGCAGATTAGGAGAGACCCAGTACTTC.